This entry lists 11 T cell receptor beta chains sequenced from one sample in a study of CD8 T cells in Susac syndrome. RNA totalling about 0.45 to 1 ug underwent reverse transcription with random hexamers. TCRdb independently ran MiXCR on the immunoSEQ multiplex PCR reads; one entry per CDR3 protein. Of 150,000 to 200,000 distinct CDR3 sequences listed, 85% to 95% were seen once; the top ten hold less than 0.2%. Sample: CD8+ T cells from PBMCs. The receptors here all came from a human donor with multiple sclerosis.

Here the CDR3 DNA reads TGTGCCAGCGGAACCTACAATGAGCAGTTCTTC. This translates into CASGTYNEQFF. The rearrangement joins TRBV9 to TRBJ2-1; D not certain. The V gene's germline CDR1 is SGDLS and CDR2 YYNGEE. The CDR3 runs 11 residues. V was pared by 7 bases and J by 2 bases, with 4 bases between. The complete variable domain, with remaining parts taken from reference TRBV9 and TRBJ2-1, reads DSGVTQTPKHLITATGQRVTLRCSPRSGDLSVYWYQQSLDQGLQFLIQYYNGEERAKGNILERFSAQQFPDLHSELNLSSLELGDSALYFCASGTYNEQFFGPGTRLTVL.

CDR3 nucleotide sequence: TGTGCCAGCAGCCAAGGAGCCGGGACAGGCTACGAGCAGTACTTC. Its translation: CASSQGAGTGYEQYF. The gene calls are TRBV3-1 and TRBJ2-7, with 8 bases fitting TRBD1. V trimming: 1 base; J trimming: 3 bases; junction bases outside the gene matches: 5. CDR1 LGHDT and CDR2 YNNKEL come from the germline V gene (reference sequence). The CDR3 runs to 15 residues.

The chain recombines TRBV15 with TRBJ2-7, with 10 bases fitting TRBD1. J gave up 4 bases and V 5 bases, and 5 bases lay outside the gene matches. This CDR3 is 14 amino acids long. Germline V gives CDR1 LNHNV, CDR2 YYDKDF (reference sequence). The chain's CDR3 is CATSWDRGPYEQYF. The CDR3 nucleotides read TGTGCCACCAGCTGGGACAGGGGACCATACGAGCAGTACTTC.

This clonotype turned up a few times. The J gene is TRBJ2-7, the V gene TRBV27, with D uncertain. Trimming removed 4 bases at V and 0 bases at J, with 7 bases between. The CDR3 extends over 13 amino acids. CDR1 is MNHEY and CDR2 is SMNVEV in the germline V gene (reference sequence). The CDR3 is CASSSQSSYEQYF. Here the CDR3 DNA reads TGTGCCAGCAGTTCACAGAGCTCCTACGAGCAGTACTTC.

The gene calls are TRBV20-1 and TRBJ1-5, with a possible D match to TRBD1 (6 bases). The V end lost 6 bases, the J end lost 6 bases, and 15 bases lay between the germline ends. This CDR3 has 13 residues. The germline CDR1 and CDR2 sequences are DFQATT and SNEGSKA (reference sequence). Written as DNA, the CDR3 is TGCAGTGCGGTAGGGGGGCTCGGTCAGCCCCAGCATTTT. This gives the protein CSAVGGLGQPQHF.

This sequence joins TRBV20-1 and TRBJ2-1; 16 bases fit TRBD2. V was clipped by 6 bases and J by 3 bases; unmatched bases: 8. This CDR3 contains 17 residues. In germline, CDR1 is DFQATT, CDR2 SNEGSKA (reference sequence). The CDR3 DNA reads as TGCAGTGCAGAGGGACTAGCGGGAGGGGTCTTCTACAATGAGCAGTTCTTC. The encoded protein is CSAEGLAGGVFYNEQFF.

The chain uses TRBV3-1 and TRBJ2-3; 12 bases agree with TRBD2. The CDR3 contains 16 residues. CDR1 and CDR2 from the germline V gene are LGHDT and YNNKEL (reference sequence). V lost 1 base and J lost 5; bases outside the gene matches: 4. CDR3 protein: CASSQVLAGGRDTQYF. The CDR3, as DNA: TGTGCCAGCAGCCAAGTCCTAGCGGGAGGGCGAGATACGCAGTATTTT.

This chain joins TRBV2 and TRBJ2-2; D remains unclear. Looked up from germline, CDR1 is SNHLY and CDR2 is FYNNEI. The CDR3 has 11 amino acids. V was clipped by 10 bases and J by 8 bases, with 11 bases between them. CDR3 loop: CATGPIGELFF. CDR3 DNA: TGTGCCACAGGCCCAATAGGGGAGCTGTTTTTT. Together with reference TRBV2 and TRBJ2-2, the CDR3 gives the full variable domain: EPEVTQTPSHQVTQMGQEVILRCVPISNHLYFYWYRQILGQKVEFLVSFYNNEISEKSEIFDDQFSVERPDGSNFTLKIRSTKLEDSAMYFCATGPIGELFFGEGSRLTVL.

The chain joins TRBV7-8 to TRBJ1-6, with D uncertain. CDR1 and CDR2 (germline): SGHVS, FQNEAQ. V lost 4 bases and J 12 bases, leaving 10 bases between the germline ends. The CDR3 contains 12 residues. CDR3 sequence reads: CASSSPPGPLHF. The CDR3 coding sequence is TGTGCCAGCAGCTCCCCCCCGGGACCCCTCCACTTT. The full variable domain, completed using reference TRBV7-8 and TRBJ1-6, is GAGVSQSPRYKVAKRGQDVALRCDPISGHVSLFWYQQALGQGPEFLTYFQNEAQLDKSGLPSDRFFAERPEGSVSTLKIQRTQQEDSAVYLCASSSPPGPLHFGNGTRLTVT.

The CDR3, as DNA: TGTGCCAGCAGCACAACCCGGACCTCTGGGCGAGAGACCCAGTACTTC. It yields the protein CASSTTRTSGRETQYF. The chain employs TRBV5-6 and TRBJ2-5; the D is unclear. CDR1 SGHDT and CDR2 YYEEEE come from the germline V gene. Deletions cut 4 bases from V and 4 bases from J, with 20 bases between. The length of the CDR3 is 16 residues.

This chain links TRBV12-3 or TRBV12-4 with TRBJ2-2, with D hard to call. This CDR3 comprises 13 residues. The V gene lost 3 bases and the J gene lost 4 bases, with 6 bases spanning the gap. The CDR3 nucleotides read TGTGCCAGCAGTTTCCCGTCCACCGGGGAGCTGTTTTTT. Its translation is CASSFPSTGELFF.